The sequence of this TCR beta chain was determined in a study of OX40 agonist ivuxolimab in advanced cancers. At the level of the study: An agonistic anti-OX40 (CD134) antibody, ivuxolimab, was used to treat the patients. It was permissible to have had prior anti-PD-1, anti-PD-L1 or anti-CTLA-4 therapy, and around 40% had some.

The CDR3 spans 15 residues. The V end lost 0 bases, the J end lost 7 bases, and 16 bases lay between the germline ends. In germline, CDR1 is SGHNT, CDR2 YYREEE (reference sequence). Broader study findings: Also present in some nonresponders was a low level of normalized T-cell clonal expansion.

Some clones are missing from TCRdb's copy, which holds only in-frame ones; the method was immunoSEQ multiplex PCR. The sample contains about 68,000 clones, 91% of which appear only once. Concerning this clone itself: What it recognizes is unknown.

The chain has TRBV5-4 and TRBJ1-2; D gene unclear. The sequence was obtained from an adult with an advanced solid tumor such as melanoma, head and neck, liver or kidney cancer. Sequencing was performed on CD4+ or CD8+ T cells sorted from blood, taken in a trial of the OX40 agonist ivuxolimab. This chain's CDR3 is CASSLDGGLFAGYTF. The CDR3 DNA sequence: TGTGCCAGCAGCTTGGATGGAGGACTGTTTGCTGGCTACACCTTC.